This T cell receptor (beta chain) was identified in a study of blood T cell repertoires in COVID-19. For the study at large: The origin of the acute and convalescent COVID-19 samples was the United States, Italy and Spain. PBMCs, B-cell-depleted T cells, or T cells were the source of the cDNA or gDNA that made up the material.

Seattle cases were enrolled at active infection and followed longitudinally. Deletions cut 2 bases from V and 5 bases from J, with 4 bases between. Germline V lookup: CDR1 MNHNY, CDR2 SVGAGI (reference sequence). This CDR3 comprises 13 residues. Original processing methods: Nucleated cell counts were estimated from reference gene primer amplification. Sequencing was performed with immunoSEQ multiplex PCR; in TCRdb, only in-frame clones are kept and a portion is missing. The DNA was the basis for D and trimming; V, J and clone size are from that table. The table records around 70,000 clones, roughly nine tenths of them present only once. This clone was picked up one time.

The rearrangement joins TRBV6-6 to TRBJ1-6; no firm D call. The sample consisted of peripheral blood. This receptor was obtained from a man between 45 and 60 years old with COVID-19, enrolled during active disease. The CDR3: CASSYRDNSPLHF. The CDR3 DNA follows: TGTGCCAGCAGTTACAGAGATAATTCACCCCTCCACTTT.